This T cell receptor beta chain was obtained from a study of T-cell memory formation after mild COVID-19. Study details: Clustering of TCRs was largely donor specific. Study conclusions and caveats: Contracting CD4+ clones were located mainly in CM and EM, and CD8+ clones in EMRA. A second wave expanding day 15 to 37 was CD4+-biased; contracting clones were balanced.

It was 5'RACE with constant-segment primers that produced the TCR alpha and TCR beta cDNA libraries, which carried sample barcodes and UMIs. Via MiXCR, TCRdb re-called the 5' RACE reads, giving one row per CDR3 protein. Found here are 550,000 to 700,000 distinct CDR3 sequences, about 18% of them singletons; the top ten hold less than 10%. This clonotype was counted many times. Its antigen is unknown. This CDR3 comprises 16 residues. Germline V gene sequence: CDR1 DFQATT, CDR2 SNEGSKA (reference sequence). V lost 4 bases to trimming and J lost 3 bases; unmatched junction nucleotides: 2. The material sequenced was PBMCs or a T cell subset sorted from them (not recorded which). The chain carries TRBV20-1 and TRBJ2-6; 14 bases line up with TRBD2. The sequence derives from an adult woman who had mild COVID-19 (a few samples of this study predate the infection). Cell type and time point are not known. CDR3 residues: CSAKGLAGVGANVLTF. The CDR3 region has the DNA TGCAGTGCTAAGGGACTAGCGGGAGTTGGGGCCAACGTCCTGACTTTC.